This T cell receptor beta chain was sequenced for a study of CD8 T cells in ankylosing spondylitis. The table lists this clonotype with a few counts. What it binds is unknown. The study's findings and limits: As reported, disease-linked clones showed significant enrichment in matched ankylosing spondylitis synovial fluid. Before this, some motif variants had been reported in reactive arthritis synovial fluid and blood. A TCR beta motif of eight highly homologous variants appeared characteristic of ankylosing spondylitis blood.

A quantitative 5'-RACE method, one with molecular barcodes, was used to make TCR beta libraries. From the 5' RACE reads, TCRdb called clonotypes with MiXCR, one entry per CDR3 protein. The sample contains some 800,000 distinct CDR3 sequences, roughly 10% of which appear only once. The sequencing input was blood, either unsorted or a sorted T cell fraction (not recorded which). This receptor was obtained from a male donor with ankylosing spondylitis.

The CDR3 nucleotides are TGTGCCAGCAGCCCAAGGTGGACCAGGGCTAACTATGGCTACACCTTC. Its protein is CASSPRWTRANYGYTF. This chain links TRBV5-6 with TRBJ1-2; D may be TRBD1 (5 bases). Germline CDR1 reads SGHDT; CDR2 reads YYEEEE. CDR3 length: 16 residues. V lost 4 bases to trimming and J lost 0 bases, with 16 bases between them.